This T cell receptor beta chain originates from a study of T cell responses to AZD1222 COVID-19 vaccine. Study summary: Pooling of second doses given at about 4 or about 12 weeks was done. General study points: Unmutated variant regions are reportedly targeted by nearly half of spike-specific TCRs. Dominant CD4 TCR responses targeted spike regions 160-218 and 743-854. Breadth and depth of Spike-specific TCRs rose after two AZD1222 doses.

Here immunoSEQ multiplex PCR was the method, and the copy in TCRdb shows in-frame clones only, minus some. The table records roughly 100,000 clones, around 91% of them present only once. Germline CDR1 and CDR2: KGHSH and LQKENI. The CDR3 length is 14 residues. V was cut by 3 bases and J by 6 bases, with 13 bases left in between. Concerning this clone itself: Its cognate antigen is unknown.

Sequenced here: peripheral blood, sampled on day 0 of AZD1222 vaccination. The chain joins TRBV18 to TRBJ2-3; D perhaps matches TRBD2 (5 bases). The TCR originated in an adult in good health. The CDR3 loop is CASSPGAERDTQYF. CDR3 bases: TGTGCCAGCTCACCGGGAGCGGAAAGGGATACGCAGTATTTT. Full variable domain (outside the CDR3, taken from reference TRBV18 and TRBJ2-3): NAGVMQNPRHLVRRRGQEARLRCSPMKGHSHVYWYRQLPEEGLKFMVYLQKENIIDESGMPKERFSAEFPKEGPSILRIQQVVRGDSAAYFCASSPGAERDTQYFGPGTRLTVL.